The clone carrying this T cell receptor (beta chain) has a single count. Sequencing was performed with immunoSEQ multiplex PCR; in TCRdb, only in-frame clones are kept and a portion is missing. This sample has more than 2 million clones, with 85% to 95% found just once. There are 16 residues in the CDR3. Germline values: CDR1 LNHDA, CDR2 SQIVND (reference sequence). Trimming stripped 2 bases from V and 8 bases from J, with 19 bases between. This record comes from a study of shared clonotypes between healthy human individuals. The sample consisted of naive CD4+ T cells sorted from blood. Subset denoted: CD45RA+ positively selected. The genes are TRBV19 and TRBJ1-5; D gene uncertain. This TCR was sampled from a man between 18 and 35 years old in good health. CDR3 protein: CASSISGSLGFEPQHF. DNA for the CDR3: TGTGCCAGTAGTATATCCGGGTCATTGGGGTTTGAGCCCCAGCATTTT. The variable domain in full, completed from reference TRBV19 and TRBJ1-5, reads DGGITQSPKYLFRKEGQNVTLSCEQNLNHDAMYWYRQDPGQGLRLIYYSQIVNDFQKGDIAEGYSVSREKKESFPLTVTSAQKNPTAFYLCASSISGSLGFEPQHFGDGTRLSIL.